The 15 T cell receptor beta chains reported below all come from one sample, sequenced in a study of T cell repertoires in cytomegalovirus infection. TCRdb re-derived calls from the reads in MiXCR, one entry per CDR3 protein. The sample lists about 530,000 distinct CDR3 sequences, around 27% occurring once. The sequencing input was PBMCs. The receptors derive from a human donor in good health (CMV status not recorded). Some clones in this sample may be carry-over from other donors' samples.

This chain joins TRBV2 and TRBJ2-7; D is possibly TRBD2 (6 bases). From germline, CDR1 is SNHLY and CDR2 FYNNEI. Trimming cost V 2 bases and J 3 bases, with 11 bases left between them. This CDR3 is built from 14 residues. CDR3 loop: CASSELPGVYEQYF. CDR3 nucleotide sequence: TGTGCCAGCAGTGAACTCCCGGGGGTCTACGAGCAGTACTTC.

This clonotype appeared a few times. This chain connects TRBV19 to TRBJ1-2; no reliable D call. This CDR3 region has 16 residues. CDR1 is LNHDA, CDR2 SQIVND, per germline (reference sequence). The V end lost 9 bases, the J end lost 5 bases, and 25 bases lay between the germline ends. The CDR3 nucleotides read TGTGCCAGCAGACGACACGAGCCAGGACTGCATTATGGCTACACCTTC. Its translation is CASRRHEPGLHYGYTF.

The chain couples TRBV7-9 to TRBJ2-3, with 7 positions matching TRBD2. The CDR3 is 13 residues long. Germline V lookup: CDR1 SEHNR, CDR2 FQNEAQ (reference sequence). The CDR3 DNA reads as TGTGCTCTGGGAGGGACTCTGGGAGATACGCAGTATTTT. This translates into CALGGTLGDTQYF.

This sequence joins TRBV6-1 and TRBJ2-6; D uncertain. V lost 5 bases to trimming and J lost 0 bases, with 11 bases between them. Germline V gene lookup returns CDR1 MNHNS and CDR2 SASEGT. This CDR3 has 16 amino acids. CDR3 region: CASSYSRSSGANVLTF. DNA for the CDR3: TGTGCCAGCAGTTATAGCAGATCCTCTGGGGCCAACGTCCTGACTTTC.

This clonotype was seen ten or more times. The chain recombines TRBV7-9 with TRBJ1-1; D gene uncertain. Germline V gene data show CDR1 as SEHNR and CDR2 as FQNEAQ (reference sequence). Trimming shortened V by 5 bases and J by 2 bases, and 12 bases separated the two germline ends. This CDR3 comprises 14 residues. This CDR3 is CASSLPGGNTEAFF. CDR3 DNA sequence: TGTGCCAGCAGCCTCCCAGGAGGAAACACTGAAGCTTTCTTT.

At least ten counts were recorded for this clonotype. V is TRBV7-8 and J is TRBJ2-3, with D possibly TRBD1 on 6 matching bases. The CDR3 runs to 15 residues. The ends were cut back, 5 bases at V and 11 bases at J, with 23 bases in the middle. Per germline, CDR1 SGHVS and CDR2 FQNEAQ. Written as DNA, the CDR3 is TGTGCCAGCAGCGCTACCTCCGGGACACGGGTTAAGCAGTATTTT. Amino acid sequence: CASSATSGTRVKQYF.

The table lists this clonotype with a few counts. The rearrangement links TRBV12-3 or TRBV12-4 to TRBJ2-3; D is possibly TRBD1 (5 bases). Trimming stripped 5 bases from V and 2 bases from J, with 14 bases between. The CDR3 extends over 15 amino acids. The CDR3 loop is CASSPSPDTTDTQYF. The DNA for the CDR3 is TGTGCCAGCAGTCCCTCCCCGGACACCACAGATACGCAGTATTTT.

This clonotype appeared a few times. V is TRBV7-9 and J is TRBJ1-1; a weak D match, TRBD1 (5 bases). The length of the CDR3 is 17 residues. Germline V lookup: CDR1 SEHNR, CDR2 FQNEAQ (reference sequence). V was shortened by 2 bases and J by 5 bases, with 21 bases between the two germline ends. The CDR3 coding sequence is TGTGCCAGCAGCTTATGGGGATACGGGGCGAAAATAACTGAAGCTTTCTTT. Translating gives CASSLWGYGAKITEAFF.

This chain links TRBV4-2 with TRBJ2-7; TRBD2 is a possible D gene (6 bases). Germline V gene lookup returns CDR1 LGHNA and CDR2 YNFKEQ. V gave up 4 bases and J gave up 3 bases, with 13 bases separating them. The CDR3 contains 14 residues. Written as DNA, the CDR3 is TGTGCCAGCAGCCCGCCGGGAGTCCGCTACGAGCAGTACTTC. Protein: CASSPPGVRYEQYF.

This rearrangement joins TRBV19 to TRBJ2-6; D assignment may be TRBD1 or TRBD2 (5 bases each). This CDR3 has 11 amino acids. CDR1 is LNHDA, CDR2 SQIVND, per germline (reference sequence). V was shortened by 6 bases and J by 16 bases, with 13 bases between the two germline ends. CDR3 sequence: CASRGDGSLTF. The CDR3 coding sequence is TGTGCCAGTAGAGGGGACGGCTCTCTGACTTTC.

The chain carries TRBV7-2 and TRBJ1-6; 10 positions agree with TRBD1. Losses at the gene ends were 1 base for V and 14 bases for J; bases not matched to a gene: 11. The CDR3 has 16 amino acids. The germline gives CDR1 SGHTA, CDR2 FQGNSA. CDR3 protein: CASSLEGTGVVVTLHF. The CDR3 bases are TGTGCCAGCAGCTTAGAAGGGACAGGGGTGGTAGTAACCCTCCACTTT.

This clonotype appeared a few times. The gene calls are TRBV28 and TRBJ2-4; D not resolved. The CDR3 is made up of 16 amino acids. Deletions cut 2 bases from V and 2 bases from J, with 13 bases between. Germline CDR1 is MDHEN and CDR2 is SYDVKM. The chain's CDR3 is CASSLRAPEPKNIQYF. CDR3 sequence (DNA): TGTGCCAGCAGTTTACGGGCCCCAGAACCCAAAAACATTCAGTACTTC.

This clonotype has a count of ten or more. The chain couples TRBV7-6 to TRBJ2-7, with D perhaps being TRBD1 or TRBD2 (6 bases each). CDR3 length: 16 residues. Trimming left V 4 bases short and J 3 bases short, with 19 bases between. In germline, CDR1 is SGHVS, CDR2 FNYEAQ. The CDR3 sequence: CASSSRGREEGYEQYF. CDR3 coding DNA: TGTGCCAGCAGCTCCAGGGGACGAGAGGAGGGCTACGAGCAGTACTTC.

Ten or more counts support this clonotype. The chain couples TRBV7-2 to TRBJ2-7; either TRBD1 or TRBD2 may fit D (5 bases each). CDR3 length equals 14 residues. Deletions cut 5 bases from V and 2 bases from J, with 13 bases between. Germline CDR1 SGHTA, CDR2 FQGNSA. CDR3 sequence (DNA): TGTGCCAGCAGCCAGGGACGGTGGACCTACGAGCAGTACTTC. It encodes CASSQGRWTYEQYF.

The CDR3 DNA reads TGTGCCAGCAGTTACCTCCCGACCCCACCCAGTATTCAGTACTTC. Its translation is CASSYLPTPPSIQYF. V usage is TRBV6-6 and J usage is TRBJ2-4; D is unresolved. The V and J ends lost 2 bases and 10 bases respectively, with 18 bases between them. Germline CDR1 is MNHNY and CDR2 is SVGAGI (reference sequence). CDR3 length: 15 amino acids.